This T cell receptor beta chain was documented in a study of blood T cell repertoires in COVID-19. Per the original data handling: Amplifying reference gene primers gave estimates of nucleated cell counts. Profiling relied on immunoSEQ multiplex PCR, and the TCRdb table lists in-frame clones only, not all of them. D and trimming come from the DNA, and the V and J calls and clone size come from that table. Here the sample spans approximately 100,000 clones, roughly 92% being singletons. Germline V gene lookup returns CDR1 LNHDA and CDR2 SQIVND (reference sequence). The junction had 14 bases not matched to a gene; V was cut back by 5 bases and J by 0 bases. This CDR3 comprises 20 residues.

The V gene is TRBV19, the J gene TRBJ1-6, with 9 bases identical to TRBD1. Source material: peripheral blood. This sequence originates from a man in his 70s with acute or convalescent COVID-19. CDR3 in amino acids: CASSLRDRVFGSSYNSPLHF. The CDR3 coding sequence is TGTGCCAGTAGTCTCCGGGACAGGGTTTTTGGGAGCTCCTATAATTCACCCCTCCACTTT. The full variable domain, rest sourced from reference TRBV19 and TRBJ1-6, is DGGITQSPKYLFRKEGQNVTLSCEQNLNHDAMYWYRQDPGQGLRLIYYSQIVNDFQKGDIAEGYSVSREKKESFPLTVTSAQKNPTAFYLCASSLRDRVFGSSYNSPLHFGNGTRLTVT.